A selection of T cell receptor beta chains follows, all from one sample in a study of blood T cell repertoires in COVID-19. Assay: immunoSEQ multiplex PCR; the TCRdb copy retains only in-frame clones and omits some. The table shows 90,000 or so clones, with about 88% occurring only once. The sample comprised peripheral blood. The origin of the receptors is a man in his sixties with acute or convalescent COVID-19. Both conserved end residues are part of each CDR3. D genes are given only for firm matches. A row's size may be missing; if present it is once, few, many or a size class.

clone_size,j_call,v_call,d_call,cdr3_aa,cdr3_nt
-,TRBJ1-2,TRBV5-1,-,CASKPPGAYGYTF,TGCGCCAGCAAGCCCCCAGGGGCATATGGCTACACCTTC
-,TRBJ2-1,TRBV6-4,TRBD2,CASSVEGTSGRASNEQFF,TGTGCCAGCAGTGTCGAAGGGACTAGCGGGAGGGCGAGCAATGAGCAGTTCTTC
-,TRBJ2-1,TRBV28,TRBD2,CASSLYGGAPQFF,TGTGCCAGCAGTTTGTACGGGGGGGCCCCGCAGTTCTTC
once,TRBJ1-6,TRBV27,-,CASSFGVTSSYNSPLHF,TGTGCCAGCAGTTTCGGGGTGACTAGCTCCTATAATTCACCCCTCCACTTT
-,TRBJ2-5,TRBV7-2,-,CASSLGQLQQETQYF,TGTGCCAGCAGCTTAGGTCAGCTACAGCAAGAGACCCAGTACTTC
-,TRBJ1-1,TRBV14,-,CASSQDWGDTEAFF,TGTGCCAGCAGCCAAGATTGGGGGGACACTGAAGCTTTCTTT
-,TRBJ1-2,TRBV12-3/TRBV12-4,TRBD1,CASSGDSHYTF,TGTGCCAGCAGTGGGGACAGCCATTACACCTTC
-,TRBJ2-5,TRBV3-1/TRBV3-2,TRBD2,CASSPSGLAGGAQETQYF,TGTGCCAGCAGCCCCTCCGGACTAGCGGGGGGTGCCCAAGAGACCCAGTACTTC
-,TRBJ1-5,TRBV9,-,CASSVGAGNSNQPQHF,TGTGCCAGCAGCGTAGGGGCTGGAAATAGCAATCAGCCCCAGCATTTT
-,TRBJ1-3,TRBV6-1,-,CASSEDRATIYF,TGTGCCAGCAGTGAAGACAGGGCTACCATATATTTT
once,TRBJ1-5,TRBV10-3,TRBD1,CAIKGTGDNQPQHF,TGTGCCATCAAAGGGACAGGGGATAATCAGCCCCAGCATTTT
-,TRBJ1-2,TRBV5-1,-,CASSGRANYGYTF,TGCGCCAGCAGCGGGCGGGCTAACTATGGCTACACCTTC
-,TRBJ1-1,TRBV11-2,TRBD1,CASSPRTGEAFF,TGTGCCAGCAGCCCACGGACAGGGGAAGCTTTCTTT
-,TRBJ1-1,TRBV19,-,CASSITGVGTEAFF,TGTGCCAGTAGTATAACGGGGGTGGGCACTGAAGCTTTCTTT
-,TRBJ1-2,TRBV5-8,-,CASSLIEGGLYGYTF,TGTGCCAGCAGCTTAATCGAGGGAGGCCTATATGGCTACACCTTC
-,TRBJ2-5,TRBV6-2/TRBV6-3,-,CASSPQDEKTQYF,TGTGCCAGCAGCCCCCAGGATGAGAAGACCCAGTACTTC
-,TRBJ1-2,TRBV29-1,-,CSVTGHTYGYTF,TGCAGCGTCACGGGACACACCTATGGCTACACCTTC
few,TRBJ2-5,TRBV4-1,TRBD2,CASSQVSGGETQYF,TGCGCCAGCAGCCAAGTGTCCGGGGGGGAGACCCAGTACTTC
-,TRBJ2-2,TRBV15,-,CATSRESPGSGELFF,TGTGCCACCAGCAGAGAATCACCGGGATCCGGGGAGCTGTTTTTT
-,TRBJ1-2,TRBV5-1,-,CASSLGQVDGYTF,TGCGCCAGCAGCTTGGGACAGGTAGATGGCTACACCTTC
-,TRBJ1-1,TRBV6-2/TRBV6-3,-,CASSSRHREKNTEAFF,TGTGCCAGCAGTAGTCGACACAGGGAGAAGAACACTGAAGCTTTCTTT
-,TRBJ1-2,TRBV28,-,CASSTQGPYGYTF,TGTGCCAGCAGTACACAGGGACCCTATGGCTACACCTTC
-,TRBJ1-1,TRBV4-1,-,CASSPSTANTEAFF,TGCGCCAGCAGTCCCTCGACAGCGAACACTGAAGCTTTCTTT
-,TRBJ1-1,TRBV5-1,-,CASSLAGGPPKDTEAFF,TGCGCCAGCAGCCTTGCCGGGGGTCCGCCGAAGGACACTGAAGCTTTCTTT
few,TRBJ2-7,TRBV5-1,TRBD2,CASSQGPLGTSGRMTTYEQYF,TGCGCCAGCAGCCAGGGCCCCCTCGGGACTAGCGGGAGGATGACAACCTACGAGCAGTACTTC
-,TRBJ2-1,TRBV9,-,CASSVEPVSYNEQFF,TGTGCCAGCAGCGTAGAACCGGTTTCCTACAATGAGCAGTTCTTC
-,TRBJ2-3,TRBV19,-,CASSIDLGHTQYF,TGTGCCAGTAGTATAGATCTAGGTCATACGCAGTATTTT
-,TRBJ2-1,TRBV5-1,TRBD1,CASSQGQNNEQFF,TGCGCCAGCAGCCAGGGACAGAACAATGAGCAGTTCTTC
-,TRBJ1-4,TRBV19,-,CASSPWGLSNEKLFF,TGTGCCAGTAGTCCTTGGGGGCTAAGTAATGAAAAACTGTTTTTT
-,TRBJ1-4,TRBV4-1,-,CASSQVSGRGNEKLFF,TGCGCCAGCAGCCAAGTCTCGGGACGGGGGAATGAAAAACTGTTTTTT
-,TRBJ2-3,TRBV20-1,-,CSASGAGSTDTQYF,TGCAGTGCTAGTGGTGCAGGGAGCACAGATACGCAGTATTTT
-,TRBJ1-4,TRBV19,-,CASRSRGNEKLFF,TGTGCCAGTAGAAGCAGGGGTAATGAAAAACTGTTTTTT
-,TRBJ2-7,TRBV29-1,-,CSVFLSYEQYF,TGCAGCGTTTTCCTCAGCTACGAGCAGTACTTC
-,TRBJ1-2,TRBV30,TRBD1,CAWSDRNYGYTF,TGTGCCTGGTCGGACAGGAACTATGGCTACACCTTC
-,TRBJ1-1,TRBV6-2/TRBV6-3,-,CASSLVTGGTEAFF,TGTGCCAGCAGCCTCGTGACTGGGGGGACTGAAGCTTTCTTT
-,TRBJ2-3,TRBV30,TRBD2,CAWNGASGSSTDTQYF,TGTGCCTGGAATGGGGCTAGCGGGAGTAGCACAGATACGCAGTATTTT